The entry that follows covers one T cell receptor (beta chain) sequence. The target of this receptor is not known. The sample holds no much larger clone one base away, and base qualities are not on file. V is trimmed back by 6 bases and J by 4 bases, and the junction contains 4 bases that no gene match accounts for. The CDR3 measures 14 amino acids from cysteine to phenylalanine. This entry keeps only the CDR3 DNA: 42 bases, framed from base 1. According to the germline V gene, CDR1 reads MRHNA and CDR2 reads SNTAGT. Separate from the roughly 650-subject first cohort, the validation cohort of 120 subjects was the group to which the donors belonged. This sample is drawn from a study of cytomegalovirus exposure and HLA in healthy donors listed by TCRdb under 2017. For context, the study as a whole: According to a later analysis, one platform produced both the 110 or so validation repertoires and the approximately 600 repertoires of the first cohort. Along with the approximately 700-subject first cohort, a separate validation cohort of over a hundred different subjects was used. The study was designed to test whether signatures of past pathogen exposure could be identified by cataloging public T cell receptors. To predict cytomegalovirus infection status, the study brought together high-throughput TCR immunosequencing, statistical association of individual TCRs with disease status, and machine learning.

The method was the immunoSEQ multiplex PCR assay. Regarding the original processing steps: To diagnose cytomegalovirus status from the catalog of TCR beta chain sequences, a statistical classification framework was built. Not all clones reach the TCRdb copy of this immuneACCESS table, which keeps in-frame sequences only. Checked studies attribute under half of the gap to unresolved V genes and leave the rest unexplained. V, J and clone size are those of that table, while D and trimming were read from the DNA. In all, the sample holds around 220,000 clones, and 75% to 90% of those were seen once. Around an eighth of the sample comes from the top ten. Beyond this particular receptor, the publication reports: In vitro tests confirmed that a few of the cytomegalovirus-associated TCR beta chains recognize cytomegalovirus antigens. The classifier was reported to diagnose cytomegalovirus status with high specificity and sensitivity in both the original and validation cohorts. In the study, roughly 160 TCR beta chains were listed as associated with cytomegalovirus. A later analysis lacked HLA typing for the validation cohort, so it scored co-occurrence in that cohort across all 120 or so repertoires. According to the authors, the approach could potentially be generalized to other disease states and immunological phenotypes. A later analysis found that TCRs clustered in the first cohort also tended to co-occur in the approximately 120 validation repertoires, with approximately 95% of cluster scores above 0. While some public TCRs were present in many individuals, most TCR sequences turned up only very rarely across donors.

Recombination joined TRBV6-4 with TRBJ2-2, and 8 junctional nucleotides match TRBD2. The sequence was obtained from a woman in her 30s in good health and CMV-seropositive. Material for sequencing was PBMCs. In nucleotides, the sequence is TGTGCCAGCAGAAGTCTAGCGGGCACCGGGGAGCTGTTTTTT. It translates to CASRSLAGTGELFF.